These 3 T cell receptor beta chains were sequenced from one sample in a study of beta chain features in type 1 diabetes. Study-level results: Significant though moderate, a shortening of TCRB CDR3s appeared in all four CD4+ subsets of Type 1 diabetes patients.

As every portion of the isolated RNA was reverse transcribed, the sequencing read expressed TCRB transcripts. TCRdb keeps only in-frame clones here, not all; method: immunoSEQ multiplex PCR. The table shows approximately 280,000 clones, with about 15% occurring only once. These receptors have no known antigen. What was sequenced was naive CD4+ T cells from blood. All receptors come from a man between 18 and 29 years old with type 1 diabetes.

This clone was seen a handful of times. V is TRBV5-1 and J is TRBJ2-6, with D maybe TRBD1 (5 bases). Germline assignment: CDR1 SGHRS and CDR2 YFSETQ. V was trimmed by 4 bases and J by 9 bases, leaving 11 bases between them. The CDR3 runs 13 residues. CDR3 bases: TGCGCCAGCAGCACCAGGGTAGTCAACGTCCTGACTTTC. Translating gives CASSTRVVNVLTF.

The chain links TRBV5-8 to TRBJ2-5; no definite D call. In germline, CDR1 is SGHTS, CDR2 YDEGEE. The CDR3 consists of 15 residues. V lost 6 bases and J 5 bases, leaving 20 bases between the germline ends. The CDR3 sequence is CASNPRSRGGETQYF. The CDR3 region has the DNA TGTGCCAGCAACCCGCGGTCCCGTGGTGGGGAGACCCAGTACTTC.

This clone has only a few counts. The V and J genes are TRBV20-1 and TRBJ2-4, with TRBD2 as a possible D gene (5 bases). Germline V lookup: CDR1 DFQATT, CDR2 SNEGSKA (reference sequence). CDR3 length: 11 amino acids. V was pared by 5 bases and J by 15 bases, with 17 bases between. The CDR3 reads CSAQKRESGYF. The CDR3 region has the DNA TGCAGTGCTCAGAAAAGGGAGTCAGGGTACTTC.